This section outlines one TCR beta chain sequence together with its context. Its antigen is unknown. CDR1 is GTSNPN, CDR2 SVGIG, per germline (reference sequence). There are 13 residues in the CDR3. The germline V and J ends were trimmed by 2 bases and 4 bases, with 9 bases remaining between them. This sample was included in a study of CD8 T cells in Susac syndrome. Study background: When their blood was taken, the Susac syndrome patients had either not yet had any therapy, were taking corticosteroids, or were taking intravenous immunoglobulin alone.

Study outcomes and limitations: The study's TCR sequencing and HLA analysis drew on a certain number of individuals. That number was acknowledged as relatively small. Susac-specific public clones found in total CD8+ repertoires numbered 15 to 20, and those in CD8+ TEMRA repertoires numbered about 5.

Reverse transcription of about 0.45 to 1 ug RNA was carried out with random hexamers. TCRdb recomputed calls from the immunoSEQ multiplex PCR reads with MiXCR, one row per CDR3 protein. The profile shows approximately 80,000 distinct CDR3 sequences, approximately 94% of them singletons. This TCR was sampled from a human donor with Susac syndrome. The V call is TRBV30, the J call TRBJ1-5; D might be TRBD1 (5 bases). Sequencing was performed on CD8+ T cells from PBMCs. CDR3 bases: TGTGCCTGGAGTATATCAGGGAATCAGCCCCAGCATTTT. Residues: CAWSISGNQPQHF. The variable domain in full, completed from reference TRBV30 and TRBJ1-5, reads SQTIHQWPATLVQPVGSPLSLECTVEGTSNPNLYWYRQAAGRGLQLLFYSVGIGQISSEVPQNLSASRPQDRQFILSSKKLLLSDSGFYLCAWSISGNQPQHFGDGTRLSIL.